The entry below describes one TCR beta chain. What it binds is not known. This sample was included in a study of shared clonotypes between healthy human individuals. Study summary: The study used three CD4 naive, three CD4 memory, two CD8 naive and one CD8 memory plate per donor. Study conclusions and caveats: How much donors shared clonotypes was expected to be affected by sequencing depth.

Profiling relied on immunoSEQ multiplex PCR, and the TCRdb table lists in-frame clones only, not all of them. This table holds 1,400,000 or so clones, 98% to 99% found once. This CDR3 contains 14 residues. The V end lost 5 bases, the J end lost 0 bases, and 9 bases lay between the germline ends. Germline CDR1 reads SSHAT; CDR2 reads FNYEAQ (reference sequence). The clonotype was recovered from a man aged 25-40 years in good health. V is TRBV7-7 and J is TRBJ2-3, with D unclear. Sequenced material: naive CD4+ T cells sorted from blood. Subset indicated: CD45RA+ positively selected. The chain's CDR3 is CASSVGTSTDTQYF. DNA of the CDR3: TGTGCCAGCAGCGTTGGTACTAGCACAGATACGCAGTATTTT.